The clone carrying this TCR beta chain was seen a single time. This entry comes from a study of blood T cell repertoires in COVID-19. In germline, CDR1 is GTSNPN, CDR2 SVGIG (reference sequence). There are 13 residues in the CDR3. V dropped 0 bases and J dropped 8 bases, with 13 bases sitting between them. Profiling relied on immunoSEQ multiplex PCR, and the TCRdb table lists in-frame clones only, not all of them. The repertoire has some 31,000 clones, 93% of them found once; the top ten carry around 5.2%. This sequence was found in a human donor in a cohort sampled during active COVID-19. V and J are TRBV30 and TRBJ1-2, with D uncertain. Sequenced: peripheral blood. The CDR3 sequence: CAWSVHRTGGYTF. The CDR3 DNA follows: TGTGCCTGGAGTGTCCACCGGACGGGGGGCTACACCTTC.